Following are 20 T cell receptor beta chains from one sample sequenced in a study of blood T cell repertoires in COVID-19. Assay used: immunoSEQ multiplex PCR; TCRdb lists only in-frame clones, some missing. Of 110,000 to 150,000 clones in the sample, around 82% are singletons; the top ten hold 6%. The sample taken for sequencing was PBMCs or T cells enriched from blood (not recorded which). The receptors stem from a woman aged 45-59 years who had recovered from COVID-19.

The chain employs TRBV4-1 and TRBJ2-7, with a tentative D call TRBD1 (6 bases). V was pared by 1 base and J by 1 base, with 11 bases between. Germline lookup yields CDR1 MGHRA and CDR2 YSYEKL. CDR3 length: 15 residues. CDR3 loop: CASSQVGGLSYEQYF. The DNA of the CDR3 is TGCGCCAGCAGCCAAGTTGGGGGCCTATCCTACGAGCAGTACTTC.

This clone was seen many times. V gene TRBV5-1 combines with J gene TRBJ1-2; TRBD1 is a possible D gene (6 bases). Per the germline V gene, CDR1 is SGHRS and CDR2 is YFSETQ. Trimming took off 6 bases at V and 8 bases at J, with 20 bases between the two ends. The CDR3 has 14 residues. In DNA form, the CDR3 reads TGCGCCAGCATCACAGGGAGGGGTTATCAAGGCTACACCTTC. This translates into CASITGRGYQGYTF. Filled out from reference TRBV5-1 and TRBJ1-2, the complete variable domain reads KAGVTQTPRYLIKTRGQQVTLSCSPISGHRSVSWYQQTPGQGLQFLFEYFSETQRNKGNFPGRFSGRQFSNSRSEMNVSTLELGDSALYLCASITGRGYQGYTFGSGTRLTVV.

This sequence joins TRBV3-1 (or the pseudogene TRBV3-2) and TRBJ2-7; weak D call: TRBD1 (6 bases). Germline V gives CDR1 LGHDT, CDR2 YNNKEL (reference sequence). The germline V and J ends were trimmed by 6 bases and 3 bases, with 18 bases remaining between them. The CDR3 loop spans 15 amino acids. The CDR3 region is CASSPTRTAGYEQYF. CDR3 DNA sequence: TGTGCCAGCAGTCCCACTCGGACAGCCGGCTACGAGCAGTACTTC.

The J gene is TRBJ2-2, the V gene TRBV6-6; 11 bases fit TRBD2. CDR3 length: 14 amino acids. The germline gives CDR1 MNHNY, CDR2 SVGAGI (reference sequence). J was trimmed by 10 bases and V by 2 bases; bases with no gene match: 3. The CDR3 coding sequence is TGTGCCAGCAGTTACGTGACTAGCGGGGAGGAGCTGTTTTTT. Protein product: CASSYVTSGEELFF.

In this sample, this clone turned up once. The V gene is TRBV28, the J gene TRBJ1-1; 9 bases are a match to TRBD1. Losses at the gene ends were 5 bases for V and 7 bases for J; bases not matched to a gene: 5. CDR1 and CDR2 (germline): MDHEN, SYDVKM. The CDR3 has 13 amino acids. The CDR3 is CASSPSDRGEAFF. CDR3 nucleotide sequence: TGTGCCAGCAGTCCCTCGGACAGGGGTGAAGCTTTCTTT.

The gene calls are TRBV15 and TRBJ1-1; no firm D call. From germline, CDR1 is LNHNV and CDR2 YYDKDF (reference sequence). CDR3 length equals 16 residues. The V end lost 2 bases, the J end lost 4 bases, and 17 bases lay between the germline ends. The DNA for the CDR3 is TGTGCCACCAGCAGAAGGGTTGGAGGCCTGGTCACTGAAGCTTTCTTT. It codes for CATSRRVGGLVTEAFF.

The sample holds one count of this clone. This chain links TRBV12-5 with TRBJ2-1; TRBD2 matches at 14 bases. Per the germline V gene, CDR1 is LGHNT and CDR2 is FRNRAP. This CDR3 contains 21 residues. V dropped 0 bases and J dropped 0; count of bases not matched to a gene: 10. The CDR3 coding sequence is TGTGCTAGTGGTTTGGTACTCGGGGGACTAGCGGGGGAATCCTCCTACAATGAGCAGTTCTTC. This codes for CASGLVLGGLAGESSYNEQFF.

The genes are TRBV5-6 and TRBJ2-7; 10 bases fit TRBD2. The CDR3 extends over 18 amino acids. Germline V gene data show CDR1 as SGHDT and CDR2 as YYEEEE. The trim removed 4 bases at V and 7 bases at J, leaving 20 bases unmatched. The CDR3 nucleotides are TGTGCCAGCAGCCTGGGACAACCAGCGGGGGGGCCTTCTTTGGAGCAGTACTTC. Encoded protein: CASSLGQPAGGPSLEQYF.

This chain joins TRBV5-1 and TRBJ1-3, with TRBD1 as a possible D gene (6 bases). Trimming stripped 5 bases from V and 0 bases from J, with 9 bases between. The CDR3 extends over 14 amino acids. CDR1 is SGHRS, CDR2 YFSETQ, per germline. The DNA of the CDR3 is TGCGCCAGCAGGGGGGCCCTCTCTGGAAACACCATATATTTT. Protein: CASRGALSGNTIYF.

The genes are TRBV3-1 (or the pseudogene TRBV3-2) and TRBJ2-1, with TRBD2 matching over 9 bases. The germline V gene encodes CDR1 LGHDT and CDR2 YNNKEL (reference sequence). With 3 bases clipped from V and 5 bases from J, the junction kept 5 bases outside the gene matches. This CDR3 has 15 residues. The CDR3 DNA reads TGTGCCAGCAGCCATGAGCTAGCGGGGAACAATGAGCAGTTCTTC. It yields the protein CASSHELAGNNEQFF.

The V gene is TRBV5-1, the J gene TRBJ2-6; D might be TRBD2 (7 bases). Germline assignment: CDR1 SGHRS and CDR2 YFSETQ. The CDR3 is made up of 16 amino acids. V was trimmed by 7 bases and J by 0 bases, leaving 14 bases between them. The CDR3 sequence: CASGAGHSSGANVLTF. CDR3 coding DNA: TGCGCCAGCGGAGCGGGACACAGCTCTGGGGCCAACGTCCTGACTTTC.

The chain joins TRBV6-1 to TRBJ2-7; D uncertain. V shed 4 bases and J shed 0 bases, with 10 bases lying between them. CDR1 MNHNS and CDR2 SASEGT come from the germline V gene. The CDR3 consists of 14 residues. The CDR3 DNA sequence: TGTGCCAGCAGTGCGCTTATCAGCTCCTACGAGCAGTACTTC. Translating gives CASSALISSYEQYF.

The chain employs TRBV5-5 and TRBJ2-1, with TRBD2 matching 9 bases. CDR1 and CDR2 from the germline V gene are SGHKS and YYEKEE (reference sequence). This CDR3 has 15 residues. V lost 0 bases and J lost 12; bases outside the gene matches: 10. In DNA form, the CDR3 reads TGTGCCAGCAGCTTGGCCTGGACTAGCGAATTAGGGCAGTTCTTC. The encoded protein is CASSLAWTSELGQFF.

The chain is built from TRBV3-1 (or the pseudogene TRBV3-2) and TRBJ2-5; tentatively, D is TRBD2 (5 bases). This CDR3 has 15 residues. CDR1 and CDR2 from the germline V gene are LGHDT and YNNKEL (reference sequence). Trimming shortened V by 4 bases and J by 1 base, and 13 bases separated the two germline ends. This chain's CDR3 is CASSPPGGLQETQYF. CDR3 DNA sequence: TGTGCCAGCAGCCCCCCTGGCGGGCTCCAAGAGACCCAGTACTTC.

The table lists this clone with a few counts. The chain employs TRBV28 and TRBJ1-3; no clear D. The germline V gene has CDR1 MDHEN and CDR2 SYDVKM. Trimming removed 10 bases at V and 8 bases at J, with 24 bases between. This CDR3 contains 15 residues. The CDR3 loop reads CAIAGVPGSGDTIYF. As DNA, the CDR3 is TGTGCCATCGCTGGGGTACCGGGATCTGGGGACACCATATATTTT.

This clone showed up just once. V is TRBV4-1 and J is TRBJ1-5; perhaps TRBD1 as D (5 bases). There are 15 residues in the CDR3. Per the germline V gene, CDR1 is MGHRA and CDR2 is YSYEKL. Trimming removed 1 base at V and 4 bases at J, with 11 bases between. The CDR3 sequence is CASSQGSGPNQPQHF. The DNA of the CDR3 is TGCGCCAGCAGCCAAGGGTCAGGGCCGAATCAGCCCCAGCATTTT.

This clone has a single count. The chain couples TRBV6-5 to TRBJ1-5; D is unresolved. Germline values: CDR1 MNHEY, CDR2 SVGAGI. The CDR3 extends over 15 amino acids. The V and J ends lost 2 bases and 3 bases respectively, with 11 bases between them. As DNA, the CDR3 is TGTGCCAGCAGTTACAGTGGAGTTCCCAATCAGCCCCAGCATTTT. This encodes CASSYSGVPNQPQHF.

V is TRBV9 and J is TRBJ1-1, with unresolved D. V gave up 3 bases and J gave up 4 bases, with 10 bases separating them. Germline values: CDR1 SGDLS, CDR2 YYNGEE. The length of the CDR3 is 13 residues. The CDR3, as DNA: TGTGCCAGCAGCGGTAACGCGGGCACTGAAGCTTTCTTT. It specifies CASSGNAGTEAFF.

The table lists this clone with a few counts. The J gene is TRBJ1-4, the V gene TRBV12-3 or TRBV12-4; D uncertain. This CDR3 is built from 13 residues. Trimming cost V 7 bases and J 11 bases, with 17 bases left between them. CDR3 amino acids: CASKGSSSGKLFF. In DNA, the CDR3 is TGTGCCAGCAAAGGGTCCTCCTCGGGGAAACTGTTTTTT.

V gene TRBV7-9 combines with J gene TRBJ1-1; tentative D call: TRBD1 (6 bases). Trimming shortened V by 6 bases and J by 0 bases, and 8 bases separated the two germline ends. The germline gives CDR1 SEHNR, CDR2 FQNEAQ (reference sequence). The CDR3 has 13 amino acids. The CDR3 coding sequence is TGTGCCAGCAGTTGGACAGTGAACACTGAAGCTTTCTTT. Protein sequence: CASSWTVNTEAFF.